This T cell receptor (beta chain) was sequenced during a study of beta chain features in type 1 diabetes. Germline V lookup: CDR1 SGDLS, CDR2 YYNGEE. The CDR3 covers 15 residues. With 4 bases removed from V and 0 bases from J, the gap between germline ends came to 12 bases. Expressed TCRB transcripts were sequenced because the entire RNA isolate underwent reverse transcription. Repertoires were generated with immunoSEQ multiplex PCR, while TCRdb's copy carries only in-frame clones and drops some. In the table there are hundreds of thousands of clones, under 13% of which are singletons. This clone was seen a handful of times. What it binds is not known. Notes on the study in general: In every one of the four CD4+ subsets, TCRB CDR3s were moderately but significantly shorter in Type 1 diabetes patients.

Material for sequencing was naive CD4+ T cells from blood. The clonotype was recovered from a young man with type 1 diabetes. This sequence joins TRBV9 and TRBJ2-3, with no clear D. The CDR3 loop reads CASSRGLFSTDTQYF. As DNA, the CDR3 is TGTGCCAGCAGCAGAGGTTTGTTTAGCACAGATACGCAGTATTTT.